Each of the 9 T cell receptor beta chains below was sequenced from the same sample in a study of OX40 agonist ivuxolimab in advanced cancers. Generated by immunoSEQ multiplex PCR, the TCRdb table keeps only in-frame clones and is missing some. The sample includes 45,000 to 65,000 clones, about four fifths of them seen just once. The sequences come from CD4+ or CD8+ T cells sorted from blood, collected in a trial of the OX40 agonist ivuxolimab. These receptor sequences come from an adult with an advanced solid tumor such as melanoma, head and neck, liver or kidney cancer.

CDR3: CAWSHPGARGEQYF. In nucleotides, the CDR3 is TGTGCCTGGAGCCATCCCGGGGCTCGGGGCGAGCAGTACTTC. The chain combines TRBV30 with TRBJ2-7; tentatively, D is TRBD1 or TRBD2 (5 bases each). The V end was cut by 3 bases, the J end by 6 bases, with 18 bases between. This CDR3 is 14 amino acids long. CDR1 GTSNPN and CDR2 SVGIG come from the germline V gene (reference sequence).

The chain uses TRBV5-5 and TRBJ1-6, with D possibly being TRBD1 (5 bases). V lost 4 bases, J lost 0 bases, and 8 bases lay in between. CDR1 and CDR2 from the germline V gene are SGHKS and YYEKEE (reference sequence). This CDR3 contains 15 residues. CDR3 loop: CASSGGSSYNSPLHF. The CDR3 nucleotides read TGTGCCAGCAGCGGGGGGAGCTCCTATAATTCACCCCTCCACTTT.

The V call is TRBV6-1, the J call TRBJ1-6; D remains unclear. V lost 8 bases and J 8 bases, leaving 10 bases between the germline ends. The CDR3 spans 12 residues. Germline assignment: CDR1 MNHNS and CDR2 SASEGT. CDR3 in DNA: TGTGCCAGCGGTGTCCGAGATTCACCCCTCCACTTT. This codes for CASGVRDSPLHF.

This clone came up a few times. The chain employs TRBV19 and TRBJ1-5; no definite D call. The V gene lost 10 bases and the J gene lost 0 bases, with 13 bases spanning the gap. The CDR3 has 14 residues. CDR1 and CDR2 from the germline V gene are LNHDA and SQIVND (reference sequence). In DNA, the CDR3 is TGTGCCACTAAAGGGATGCATAGCAATCAGCCCCAGCATTTT. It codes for CATKGMHSNQPQHF.

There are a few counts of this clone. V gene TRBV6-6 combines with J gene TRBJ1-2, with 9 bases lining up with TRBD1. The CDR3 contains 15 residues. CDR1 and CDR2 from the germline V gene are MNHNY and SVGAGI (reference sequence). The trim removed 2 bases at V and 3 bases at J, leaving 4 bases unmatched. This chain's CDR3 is CASSYIDRGDYGYTF. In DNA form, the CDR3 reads TGTGCCAGCAGTTACATCGACAGGGGGGACTATGGCTACACCTTC.

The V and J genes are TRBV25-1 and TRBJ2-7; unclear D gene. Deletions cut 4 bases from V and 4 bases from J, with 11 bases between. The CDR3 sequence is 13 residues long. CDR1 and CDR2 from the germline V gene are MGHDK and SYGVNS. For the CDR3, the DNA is TGTGCCAGCAGTGGAAGTAGTGTGTACGAGCAGTACTTC. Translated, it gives CASSGSSVYEQYF.

In DNA, the CDR3 is TGTGCCAGCAGCCAAGATGTAGTGCGTGGTGCGACTAGCGGGAGCTACGAGCAGTACTTC. Encoded protein: CASSQDVVRGATSGSYEQYF. This chain connects TRBV4-2 to TRBJ2-7; 12 positions match TRBD2. The germline V gene encodes CDR1 LGHNA and CDR2 YNFKEQ. V dropped 0 bases and J dropped 3; count of bases not matched to a gene: 15. CDR3 length equals 20 residues.

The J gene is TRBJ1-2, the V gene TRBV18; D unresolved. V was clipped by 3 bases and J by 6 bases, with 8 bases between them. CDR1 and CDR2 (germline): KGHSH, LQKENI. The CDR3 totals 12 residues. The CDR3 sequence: CASSPARDGYTF. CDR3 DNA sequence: TGTGCCAGCTCACCGGCTCGGGATGGCTACACCTTC.

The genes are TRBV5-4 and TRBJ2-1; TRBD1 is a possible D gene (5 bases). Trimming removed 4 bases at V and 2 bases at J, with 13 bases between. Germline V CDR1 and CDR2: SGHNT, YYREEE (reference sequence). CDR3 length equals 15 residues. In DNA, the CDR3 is TGTGCCAGCAGCCTGGGGCGGTCGACCTACAATGAGCAGTTCTTC. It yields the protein CASSLGRSTYNEQFF.